The sequence of this T cell receptor (beta chain) was determined in a study of OX40 agonist ivuxolimab in advanced cancers. Study context: Patients were treated with intravenous ivuxolimab, dosed at 0.01 to 10 mg/kg and infused every 2 weeks.

CDR1 is MGHRA, CDR2 YSYEKL, per germline. Unmatched junction bases numbered 6, after V lost 3 bases and J lost 5 bases. The CDR3 runs to 15 residues. The data were produced by immunoSEQ multiplex PCR, yet TCRdb's version contains in-frame clones alone and is incomplete. The table shows approximately 11,000 clones, with 80% to 85% occurring only once. The TCR comes from an adult with an advanced solid tumor such as melanoma, head and neck, liver or kidney cancer. This sample comprised CD4+ or CD8+ T cells sorted from blood, obtained in a trial of the OX40 agonist ivuxolimab. The rearrangement joins TRBV4-1 to TRBJ1-5; 8 bases are shared with TRBD1. The CDR3 region is CASSHVDRADQPQHF. CDR3 bases: TGCGCCAGCAGCCACGTGGACAGGGCCGATCAGCCCCAGCATTTT.